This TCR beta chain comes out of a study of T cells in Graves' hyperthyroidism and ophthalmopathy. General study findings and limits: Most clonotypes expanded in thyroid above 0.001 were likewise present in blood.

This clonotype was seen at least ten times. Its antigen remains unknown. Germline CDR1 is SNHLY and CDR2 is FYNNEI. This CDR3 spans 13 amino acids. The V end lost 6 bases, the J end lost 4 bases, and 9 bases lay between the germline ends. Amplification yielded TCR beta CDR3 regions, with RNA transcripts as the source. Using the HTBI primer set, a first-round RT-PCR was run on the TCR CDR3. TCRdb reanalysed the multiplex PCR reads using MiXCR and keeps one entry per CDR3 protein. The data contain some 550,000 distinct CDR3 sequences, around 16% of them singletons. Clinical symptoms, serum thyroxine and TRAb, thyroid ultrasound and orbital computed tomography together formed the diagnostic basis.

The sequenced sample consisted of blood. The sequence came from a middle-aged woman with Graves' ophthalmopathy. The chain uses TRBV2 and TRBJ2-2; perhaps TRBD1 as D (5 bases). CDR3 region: CASRETVTGELFF. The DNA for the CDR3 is TGTGCCAGCAGAGAGACAGTCACCGGGGAGCTGTTTTTT.